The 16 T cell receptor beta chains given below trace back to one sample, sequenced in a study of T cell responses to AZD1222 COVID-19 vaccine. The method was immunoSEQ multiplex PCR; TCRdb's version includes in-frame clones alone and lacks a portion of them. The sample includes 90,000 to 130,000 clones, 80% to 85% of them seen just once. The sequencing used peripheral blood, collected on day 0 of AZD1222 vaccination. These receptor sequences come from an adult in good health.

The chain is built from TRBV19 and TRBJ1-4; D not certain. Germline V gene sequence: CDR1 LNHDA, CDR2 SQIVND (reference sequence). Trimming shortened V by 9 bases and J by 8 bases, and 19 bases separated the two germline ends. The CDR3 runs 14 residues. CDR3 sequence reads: CASSPRDLWEKLFF. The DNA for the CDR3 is TGTGCCAGCAGCCCCAGAGACCTTTGGGAAAAACTGTTTTTT.

The CDR3 DNA is TGTGCCAGCAGCCCCCGGACAGCAAACTATGGCTACACCTTC. Its protein product is CASSPRTANYGYTF. The J gene is TRBJ1-2, the V gene TRBV13; tentatively, D is TRBD1 (6 bases). The V end lost 5 bases, the J end lost 2 bases, and 12 bases lay between the germline ends. The CDR3 sequence is 14 residues long. Germline V gene lookup returns CDR1 PRHDT and CDR2 FYEKMQ (reference sequence).

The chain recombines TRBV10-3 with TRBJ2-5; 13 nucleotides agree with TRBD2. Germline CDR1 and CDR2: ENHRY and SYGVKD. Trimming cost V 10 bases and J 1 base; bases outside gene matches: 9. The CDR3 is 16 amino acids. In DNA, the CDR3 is TGTGCCACAAGTCCGGGACTAGCGGGGTTCCAAGAGACCCAGTACTTC. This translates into CATSPGLAGFQETQYF.

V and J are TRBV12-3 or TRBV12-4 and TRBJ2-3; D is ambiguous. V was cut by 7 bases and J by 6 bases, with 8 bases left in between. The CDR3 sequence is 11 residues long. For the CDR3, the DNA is TGTGCCAGCAAACTGTCCGATACGCAGTATTTT. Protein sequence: CASKLSDTQYF.

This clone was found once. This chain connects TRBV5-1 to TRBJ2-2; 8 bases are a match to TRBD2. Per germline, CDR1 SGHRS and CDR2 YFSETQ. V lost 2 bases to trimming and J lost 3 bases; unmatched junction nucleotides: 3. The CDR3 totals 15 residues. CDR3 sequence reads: CASSLSGGYTGELFF. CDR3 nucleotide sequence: TGCGCCAGCAGCTTAAGCGGGGGATACACCGGGGAGCTGTTTTTT. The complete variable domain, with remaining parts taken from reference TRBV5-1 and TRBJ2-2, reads KAGVTQTPRYLIKTRGQQVTLSCSPISGHRSVSWYQQTPGQGLQFLFEYFSETQRNKGNFPGRFSGRQFSNSRSEMNVSTLELGDSALYLCASSLSGGYTGELFFGEGSRLTVL.

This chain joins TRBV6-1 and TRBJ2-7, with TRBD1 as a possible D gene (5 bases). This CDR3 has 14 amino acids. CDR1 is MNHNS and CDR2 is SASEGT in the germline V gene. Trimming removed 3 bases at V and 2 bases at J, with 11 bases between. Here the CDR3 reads CASSDWGLTYEQYF. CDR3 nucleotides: TGTGCCAGCAGTGATTGGGGCTTGACCTACGAGCAGTACTTC.

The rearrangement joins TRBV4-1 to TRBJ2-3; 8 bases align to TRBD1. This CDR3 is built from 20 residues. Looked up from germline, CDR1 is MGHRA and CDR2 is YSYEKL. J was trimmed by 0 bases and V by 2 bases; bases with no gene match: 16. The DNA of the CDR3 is TGCGCCAGCAGCCAATCGGGGGCGGGACAGGTCTTTGCTAGCACAGATACGCAGTATTTT. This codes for CASSQSGAGQVFASTDTQYF.

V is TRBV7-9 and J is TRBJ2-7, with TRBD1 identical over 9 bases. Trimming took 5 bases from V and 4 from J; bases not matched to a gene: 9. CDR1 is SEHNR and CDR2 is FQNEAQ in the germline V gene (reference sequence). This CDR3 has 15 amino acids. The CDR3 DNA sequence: TGTGCCAGCAGCAATAGGGGACAGGGCCGTTACGAGCAGTACTTC. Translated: CASSNRGQGRYEQYF.

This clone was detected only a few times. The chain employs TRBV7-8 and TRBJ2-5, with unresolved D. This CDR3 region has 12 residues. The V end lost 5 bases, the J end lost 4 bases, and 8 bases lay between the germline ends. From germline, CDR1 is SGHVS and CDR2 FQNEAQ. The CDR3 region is CASSVMGETQYF. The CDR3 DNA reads TGTGCCAGCAGCGTCATGGGAGAGACCCAGTACTTC.

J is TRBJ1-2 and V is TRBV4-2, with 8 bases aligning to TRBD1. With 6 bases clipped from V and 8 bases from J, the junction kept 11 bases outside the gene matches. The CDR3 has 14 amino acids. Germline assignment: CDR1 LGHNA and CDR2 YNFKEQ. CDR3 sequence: CASRQPGQVEGYTF. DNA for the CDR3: TGTGCCAGCAGGCAGCCGGGACAGGTGGAGGGCTACACCTTC.

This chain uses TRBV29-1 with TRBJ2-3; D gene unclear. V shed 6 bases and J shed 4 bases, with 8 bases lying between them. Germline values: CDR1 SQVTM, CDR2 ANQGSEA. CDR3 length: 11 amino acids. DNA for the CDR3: TGCAGCGTCTTGCAGTCAGATACGCAGTATTTT. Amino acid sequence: CSVLQSDTQYF.

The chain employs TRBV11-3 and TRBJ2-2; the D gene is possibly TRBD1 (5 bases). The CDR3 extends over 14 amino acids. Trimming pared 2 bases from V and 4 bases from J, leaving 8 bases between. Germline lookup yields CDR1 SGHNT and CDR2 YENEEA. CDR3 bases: TGTGCCAGCAGCTTAATAACAGGCACCGGGGAGCTGTTTTTT. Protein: CASSLITGTGELFF.

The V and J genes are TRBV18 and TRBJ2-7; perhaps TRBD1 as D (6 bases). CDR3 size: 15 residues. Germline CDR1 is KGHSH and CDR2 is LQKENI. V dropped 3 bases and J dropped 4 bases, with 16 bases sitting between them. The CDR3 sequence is CASSPPSRQAYEQYF. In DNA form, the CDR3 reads TGTGCCAGCTCACCTCCCTCGAGACAGGCGTACGAGCAGTACTTC.

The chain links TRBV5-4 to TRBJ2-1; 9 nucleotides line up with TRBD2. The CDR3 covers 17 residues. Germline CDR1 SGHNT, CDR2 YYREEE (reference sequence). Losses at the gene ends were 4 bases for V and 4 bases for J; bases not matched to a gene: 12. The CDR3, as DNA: TGTGCCAGCAGCATCGGGACGGCTAGCGGGGCTTACAATGAGCAGTTCTTC. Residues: CASSIGTASGAYNEQFF. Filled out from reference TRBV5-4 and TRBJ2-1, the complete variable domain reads ETGVTQSPTHLIKTRGQQVTLRCSSQSGHNTVSWYQQALGQGPQFIFQYYREEENGRGNFPPRFSGLQFPNYSSELNVNALELDDSALYLCASSIGTASGAYNEQFFGPGTRLTVL.

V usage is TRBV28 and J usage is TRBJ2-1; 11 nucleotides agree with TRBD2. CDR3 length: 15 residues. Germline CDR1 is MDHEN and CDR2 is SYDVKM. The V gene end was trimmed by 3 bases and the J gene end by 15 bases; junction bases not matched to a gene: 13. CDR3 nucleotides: TGTGCCAGCAGTTTTAGAGCGACTAGCGGGATCCGCCTGTTCTTC. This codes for CASSFRATSGIRLFF.

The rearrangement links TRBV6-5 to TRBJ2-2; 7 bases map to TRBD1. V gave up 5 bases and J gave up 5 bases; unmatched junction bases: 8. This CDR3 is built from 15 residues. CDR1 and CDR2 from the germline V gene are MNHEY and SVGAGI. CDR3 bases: TGTGCCAGCAGTCGCCAGGGGGTGAGAACCGGGGAGCTGTTTTTT. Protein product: CASSRQGVRTGELFF.